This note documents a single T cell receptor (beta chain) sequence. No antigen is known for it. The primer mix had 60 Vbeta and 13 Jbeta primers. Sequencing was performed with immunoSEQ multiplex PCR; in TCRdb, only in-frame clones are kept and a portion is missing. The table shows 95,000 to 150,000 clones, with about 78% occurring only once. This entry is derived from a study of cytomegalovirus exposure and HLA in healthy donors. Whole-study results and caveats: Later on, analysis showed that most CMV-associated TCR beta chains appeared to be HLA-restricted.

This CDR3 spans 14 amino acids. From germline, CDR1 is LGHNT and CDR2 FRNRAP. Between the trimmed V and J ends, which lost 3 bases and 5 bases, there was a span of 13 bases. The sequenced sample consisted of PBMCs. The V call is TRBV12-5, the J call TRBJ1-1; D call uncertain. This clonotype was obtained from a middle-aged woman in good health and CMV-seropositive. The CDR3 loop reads CASGFLPEVTEAFF. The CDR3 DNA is TGTGCTAGTGGTTTCCTCCCGGAGGTGACTGAAGCTTTCTTT.